The 7 T cell receptor beta chains presented below share a single source sample, sequenced in a study of blood T cell repertoires in COVID-19. Measured with immunoSEQ multiplex PCR; TCRdb has only the in-frame clones, and not every one. Of tens of thousands of clones listed, about 79% are singletons. The specimen sequenced was peripheral blood. Receptor source: a human donor in a cohort sampled during active COVID-19.

This chain links TRBV7-9 with TRBJ2-2; D might be TRBD1 (5 bases). Trimming took 6 bases from V and 6 from J, leaving 11 bases between them. The CDR3 has 13 residues. Germline V gene sequence: CDR1 SEHNR, CDR2 FQNEAQ (reference sequence). The DNA for the CDR3 is TGTGCCAGCAGACCTATAGGGGCCGGGGAGCTGTTTTTT. Protein product: CASRPIGAGELFF.

The V and J genes are TRBV11-2 and TRBJ2-1; no reliable D call. In germline, CDR1 is SGHAT, CDR2 FQNNGV. The CDR3 is 14 residues long. Trimming stripped 0 bases from V and 8 bases from J, with 11 bases between. This CDR3 reads CASSLDHLGYEQFF. The CDR3 region has the DNA TGTGCCAGCAGCTTAGATCACCTCGGTTATGAGCAGTTCTTC. Looking up the rest from reference TRBV11-2 and TRBJ2-1 gives the full variable domain: EAGVAQSPRYKIIEKRQSVAFWCNPISGHATLYWYQQILGQGPKLLIQFQNNGVVDDSQLPKDRFSAERLKGVDSTLKIQPAKLEDSAVYLCASSLDHLGYEQFFGPGTRLTVL.

The chain uses TRBV6-1 and TRBJ2-5, with TRBD2 matching 7 bases. After removal of 0 bases from V and 1 base from J, the junction contained 2 bases not matched to a gene. This CDR3 has 15 amino acids. The germline CDR1 and CDR2 sequences are MNHNS and SASEGT. The CDR3 DNA sequence: TGTGCCAGCAGTGAAGCGGGGGGGACCCAAGAGACCCAGTACTTC. This codes for CASSEAGGTQETQYF.

CDR3 residues: CASSLNPGTFANSPLHF. The CDR3 bases are TGTGCCAGCAGCTTAAATCCCGGGACATTTGCAAATTCACCCCTCCACTTT. The chain has TRBV7-3 and TRBJ1-6; a possible D gene is TRBD1 (6 bases). The V gene's germline CDR1 is SGHTA and CDR2 FQGTGA. With 1 base removed from V and 7 bases from J, the gap between germline ends came to 17 bases. The CDR3 sequence is 17 residues long.

This chain joins TRBV5-8 and TRBJ2-5; 12 bases align to TRBD2. Looked up from germline, CDR1 is SGHTS and CDR2 is YDEGEE. With 5 bases clipped from V and 4 bases from J, the junction kept 6 bases outside the gene matches. There are 15 residues in the CDR3. CDR3 sequence reads: CASSFTSGGPETQYF. CDR3 sequence (DNA): TGTGCCAGCAGTTTTACTAGCGGGGGGCCAGAGACCCAGTACTTC. The whole variable domain, remainder taken from reference TRBV5-8 and TRBJ2-5, is EAGVTQSPTHLIKTRGQQATLRCSPISGHTSVYWYQQALGLGLQFLLWYDEGEERNRGNFPPRFSGRQFPNYSSELNVNALELEDSALYLCASSFTSGGPETQYFGPGTRLLVL.

The chain joins TRBV19 to TRBJ2-3, with 11 bases identical to TRBD2. The length of the CDR3 is 18 residues. Germline V gene data show CDR1 as LNHDA and CDR2 as SQIVND (reference sequence). Germline trimming cut 3 bases from V and 0 bases from J; bases unmatched to any gene: 8. CDR3 protein: CASSISTSGGASTDTQYF. CDR3 coding DNA: TGTGCCAGTAGTATCTCAACTAGCGGGGGAGCTAGCACAGATACGCAGTATTTT.

This clone has more than one count but fewer than ten. The chain uses TRBV7-2 and TRBJ2-7; 12 bases are shared with TRBD2. The CDR3 runs 14 residues. CDR1 is SGHTA and CDR2 is FQGNSA in the germline V gene. V lost 5 bases, J lost 7 bases, and 6 bases stayed unmatched. CDR3 sequence reads: CASSPLAGGREQYF. CDR3 coding DNA: TGTGCCAGCAGCCCGCTAGCGGGGGGGCGTGAGCAGTACTTC.